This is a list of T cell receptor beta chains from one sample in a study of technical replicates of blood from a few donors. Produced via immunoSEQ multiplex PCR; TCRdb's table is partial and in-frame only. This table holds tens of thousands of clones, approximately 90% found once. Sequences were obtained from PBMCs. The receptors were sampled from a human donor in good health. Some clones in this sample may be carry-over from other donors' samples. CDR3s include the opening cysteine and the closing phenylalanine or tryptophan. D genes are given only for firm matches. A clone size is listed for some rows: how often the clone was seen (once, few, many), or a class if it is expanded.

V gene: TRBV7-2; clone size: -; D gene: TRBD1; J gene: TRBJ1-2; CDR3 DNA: TGTGCCAGCAGCCCCGGCCTAGGGACAGCTAACTATGGCTACACCTTC; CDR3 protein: CASSPGLGTANYGYTF
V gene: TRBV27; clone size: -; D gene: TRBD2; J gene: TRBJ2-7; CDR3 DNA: TGTGCCAGCAGTTTATCGAGGACTAGCGGGAGGGCCGGGAACGAGCAGTACTTC; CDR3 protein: CASSLSRTSGRAGNEQYF
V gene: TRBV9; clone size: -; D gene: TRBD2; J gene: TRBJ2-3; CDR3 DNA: TGTGCCAGCAGCGTAAAGCTAGCGGGACCGGGGGCGCAGTATTTT; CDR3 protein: CASSVKLAGPGAQYF
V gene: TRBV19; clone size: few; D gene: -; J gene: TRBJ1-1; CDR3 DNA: TGTGCCAGTAGTATGGCAGGGGTGAGAGGCACTGAAGCTTTCTTT; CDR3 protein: CASSMAGVRGTEAFF
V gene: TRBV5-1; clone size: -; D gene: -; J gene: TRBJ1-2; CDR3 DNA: TGCGCCAGCAGCACAGACAGGAGATTCTATGGCTACACCTTC; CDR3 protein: CASSTDRRFYGYTF
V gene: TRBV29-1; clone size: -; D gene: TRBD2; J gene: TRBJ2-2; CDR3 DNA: TGCAGCGTTATGACTAGCGGGGGGGCCGGAGGGGAGCTGTTTTTT; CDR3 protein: CSVMTSGGAGGELFF
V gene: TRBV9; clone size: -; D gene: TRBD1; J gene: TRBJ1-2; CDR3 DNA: TGTGCCAGCAGCGTAGTAGAGTGGGACAGCTATGGCTACACCTTC; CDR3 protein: CASSVVEWDSYGYTF
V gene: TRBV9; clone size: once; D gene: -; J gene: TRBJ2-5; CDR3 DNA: TGTGCCAGCAGCCGACACGGGATTCAAGAGACCCAGTACTTC; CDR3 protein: CASSRHGIQETQYF
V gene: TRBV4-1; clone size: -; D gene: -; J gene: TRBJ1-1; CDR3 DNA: TGCGCCAGCAGCCTGGGGGCGGACACTGAAGCTTTCTTT; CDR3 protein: CASSLGADTEAFF
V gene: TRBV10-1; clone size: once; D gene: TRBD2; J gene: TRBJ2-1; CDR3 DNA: TGCGCCAGCACCGGGACTACCTCCTACAATGAGCAGTTCTTC; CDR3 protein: CASTGTTSYNEQFF
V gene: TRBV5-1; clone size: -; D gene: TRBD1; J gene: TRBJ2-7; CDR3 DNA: TGCGCCAGCAGTCGAGACAGGGTCGAGCAGTACTTC; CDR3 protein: CASSRDRVEQYF
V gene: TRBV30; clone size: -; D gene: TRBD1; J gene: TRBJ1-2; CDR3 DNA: TGTGCCTGGGACAGGGTCCGCTATGGCTACACCTTC; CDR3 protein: CAWDRVRYGYTF
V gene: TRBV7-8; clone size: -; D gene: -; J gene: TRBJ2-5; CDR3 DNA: TGTGCCAGCAGCTTAGACACAGGCGACCAAGAGACCCAGTACTTC; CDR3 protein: CASSLDTGDQETQYF
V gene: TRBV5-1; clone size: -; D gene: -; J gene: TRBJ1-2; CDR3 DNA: TGCGCCAGCAGCTTTGGGGGGGCCAACTATGGCTACACCTTC; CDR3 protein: CASSFGGANYGYTF
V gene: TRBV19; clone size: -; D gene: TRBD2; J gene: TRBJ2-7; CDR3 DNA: TGTGCCAGTAGTTCCGGGACTACTGACTCCTACGAGCAGTACTTC; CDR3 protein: CASSSGTTDSYEQYF
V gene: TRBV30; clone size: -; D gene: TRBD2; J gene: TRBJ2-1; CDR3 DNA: TGTGCCTGTGCCCAGCGGGAGGGCCTTGGCCCTGAGCAGTTCTTC; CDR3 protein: CACAQREGLGPEQFF
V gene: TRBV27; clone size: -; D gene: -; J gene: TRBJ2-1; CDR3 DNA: TGTGCCAGCAGTTTATCCGAGGCGCGGGATGAGCAGTTCTTC; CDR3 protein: CASSLSEARDEQFF
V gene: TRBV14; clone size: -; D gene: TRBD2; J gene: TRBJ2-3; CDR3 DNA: TGTGCCAGCAGCCAAGACGGACTAGCGGGAGCCACTGGGATTCGCACAGATACGCAGTATTTT; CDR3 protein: CASSQDGLAGATGIRTDTQYF
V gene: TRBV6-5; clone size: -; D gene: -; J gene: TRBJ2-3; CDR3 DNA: TGTGCCAGCAGAAGAACAACAGCTAGCACAGATACGCAGTATTTT; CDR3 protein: CASRRTTASTDTQYF
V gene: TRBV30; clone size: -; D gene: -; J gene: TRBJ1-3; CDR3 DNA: TGTGCCTGGGCGGGGACCGGGGGGTTCTCCGGAAACACCATATATTTT; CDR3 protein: CAWAGTGGFSGNTIYF
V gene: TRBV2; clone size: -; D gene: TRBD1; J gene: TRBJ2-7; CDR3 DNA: TGTGCCAGCAGTGCGGGACAGGGGGCTTACGAGCAGTACTTC; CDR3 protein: CASSAGQGAYEQYF
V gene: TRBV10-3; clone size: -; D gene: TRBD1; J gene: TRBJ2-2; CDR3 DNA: TGTGCCATCAGTGGGGGACAGGGGGCCGGGGAGCTGTTTTTT; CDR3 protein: CAISGGQGAGELFF
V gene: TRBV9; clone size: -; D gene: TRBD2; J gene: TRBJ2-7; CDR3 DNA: TGTGCCAGCAGCGTAGCTAGCGGGGGGGCGTACGAGCAGTACTTC; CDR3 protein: CASSVASGGAYEQYF
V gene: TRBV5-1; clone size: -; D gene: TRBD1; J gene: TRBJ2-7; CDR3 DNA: TGCGCCAGCAGATCCGGGACAGGGTCTCTCGAGCAGTACTTC; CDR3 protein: CASRSGTGSLEQYF
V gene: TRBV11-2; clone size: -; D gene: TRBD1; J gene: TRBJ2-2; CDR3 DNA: TGTGCCAGCAGCGCCGCGGGACAGGGTGACGGGGAGCTGTTTTTT; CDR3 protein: CASSAAGQGDGELFF
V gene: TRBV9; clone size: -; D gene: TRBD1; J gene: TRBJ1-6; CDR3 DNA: TGTGCCAGCAGCGTAGTGGCAGGGGGCCAATCTTCACCCCTCCACTTT; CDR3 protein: CASSVVAGGQSSPLHF
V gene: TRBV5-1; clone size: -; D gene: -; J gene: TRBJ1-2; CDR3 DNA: TGCGCCAGCAGCTTGCAGGGAACTAACTATGGCTACACCTTC; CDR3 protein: CASSLQGTNYGYTF
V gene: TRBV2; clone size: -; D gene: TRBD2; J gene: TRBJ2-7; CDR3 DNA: TGTGCCAGCAGTGGGGTGGGCAGCGGGAGCTCCTACGAGCAGTACTTC; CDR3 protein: CASSGVGSGSSYEQYF
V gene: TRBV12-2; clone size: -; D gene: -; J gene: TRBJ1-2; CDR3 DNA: TGTGCAAGTCGCTTATTTCTGCGGCATAATCAGGGAAGGCTCGTGGATTATGGCTACACCTTC; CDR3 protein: CASRLFLRHNQGRLVDYGYTF
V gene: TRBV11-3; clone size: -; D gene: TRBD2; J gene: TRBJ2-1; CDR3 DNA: TGTGCCAGCAGCCAAGGGACTAGCGGGAGCAATGAGCAGTTCTTC; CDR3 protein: CASSQGTSGSNEQFF
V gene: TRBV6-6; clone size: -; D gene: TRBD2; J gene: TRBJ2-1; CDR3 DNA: TGTGCCAGCAGTTCCGGCGGACTAGCGGCTAGGGGCGAGCAGTTCTTC; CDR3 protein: CASSSGGLAARGEQFF
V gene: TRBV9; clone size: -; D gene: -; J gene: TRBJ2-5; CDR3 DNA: TGTGCCAGCAGCACACCCGAGGAGTATTCGGAGACCCAGTACTTC; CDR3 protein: CASSTPEEYSETQYF
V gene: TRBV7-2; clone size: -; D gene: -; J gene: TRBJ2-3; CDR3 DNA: TGTGCCAGCAGCCGCGCCTCAGATACGCAGTATTTT; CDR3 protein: CASSRASDTQYF
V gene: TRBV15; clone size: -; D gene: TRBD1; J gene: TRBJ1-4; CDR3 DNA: TGTGCCACCAGCAGAGTTTGGGACAGGGAGGATTTGGGCGAAAAACTGTTTTTT; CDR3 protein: CATSRVWDREDLGEKLFF
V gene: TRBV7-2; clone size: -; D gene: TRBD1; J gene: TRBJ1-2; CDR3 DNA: TGTGCCAGCAGCACCGGGACAGGGGGCTTCCGGTATGGCTACACCTTC; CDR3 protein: CASSTGTGGFRYGYTF
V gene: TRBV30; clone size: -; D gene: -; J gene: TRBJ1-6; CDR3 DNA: TGTGCCTGGAGTGTAACAGGGAATTCACCCCTCCACTTT; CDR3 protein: CAWSVTGNSPLHF
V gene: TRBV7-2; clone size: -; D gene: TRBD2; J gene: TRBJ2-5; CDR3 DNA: TGTGCCAGCAGCTCACTAGCGGGGGGAGTGAAAGGGGAGACCCAGTACTTC; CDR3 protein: CASSSLAGGVKGETQYF
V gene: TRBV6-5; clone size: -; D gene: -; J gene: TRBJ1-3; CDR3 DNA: TGTGCCAGCAGTTTACAGGGATCTGGAAACACCATATATTTT; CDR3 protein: CASSLQGSGNTIYF
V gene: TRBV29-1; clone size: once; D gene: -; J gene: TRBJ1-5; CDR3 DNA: TGCAGCGTTGAAGTCGACGAGGGTCAGCCCCAGCATTTT; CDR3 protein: CSVEVDEGQPQHF
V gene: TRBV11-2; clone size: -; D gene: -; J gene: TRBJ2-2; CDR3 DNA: TGTGCCAGCAGCCGCGAATCCGGGATGAACACCGGGGAGCTGTTTTTT; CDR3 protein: CASSRESGMNTGELFF
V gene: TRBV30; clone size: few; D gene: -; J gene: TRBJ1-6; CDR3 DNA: TGTGCCTGGAGTGTCAGGGGAAGCTCCTATAATTCACCCCTCCACTTT; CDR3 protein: CAWSVRGSSYNSPLHF